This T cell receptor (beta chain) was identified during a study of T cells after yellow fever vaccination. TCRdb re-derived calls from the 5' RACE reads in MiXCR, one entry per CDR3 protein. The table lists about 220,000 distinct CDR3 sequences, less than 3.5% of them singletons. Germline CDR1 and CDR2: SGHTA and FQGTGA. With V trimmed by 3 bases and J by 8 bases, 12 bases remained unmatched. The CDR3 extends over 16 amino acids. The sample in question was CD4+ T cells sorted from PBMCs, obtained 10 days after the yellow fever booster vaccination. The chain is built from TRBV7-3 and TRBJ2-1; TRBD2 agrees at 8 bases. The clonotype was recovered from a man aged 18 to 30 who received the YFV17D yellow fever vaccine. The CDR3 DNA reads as TGTGCCAGCAGCTTGGTTTATACGGGGGGGCTCCATGAGCAGTTCTTC. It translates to CASSLVYTGGLHEQFF.